These T cell receptor beta chains were read from a single sample in a study of neurological immune-mediated disorders. From the 5' RACE reads, TCRdb called clonotypes with MiXCR, one entry per CDR3 protein. The data contain roughly 120,000 distinct CDR3 sequences, approximately 3.2% of them seen just once; the ten biggest clones take up roughly 1.3%. Input material: PBMCs. The receptor source for this set is a woman aged 30 to 39 with multiple sclerosis. Both conserved end residues are part of each CDR3. Fields, in order: V gene, CDR3 length, CDR3 protein.

V: TRBV7-2; length: 15; CDR3: CASSLESRGNTEAFF
V: TRBV20-1; length: 13; CDR3: CSVQGGAYNEQFF
V: TRBV20-1; length: 16; CDR3: CSADTKSGGATDTQYF
V: TRBV5-1; length: 19; CDR3: CASSLVQGLSQSNTGELFF
V: TRBV20-1; length: 15; CDR3: CSARDLSSENNEQFF
V: TRBV5-1; length: 16; CDR3: CASSLGQGDYNSPLHF
V: TRBV9; length: 14; CDR3: CASSAAVRNSPLHF
V: TRBV20-1; length: 14; CDR3: CSARDWGRTGELFF
V: TRBV6-1; length: 14; CDR3: CASSERRRGETQYF
V: TRBV19; length: 17; CDR3: CASSMGIRVGISNEQFF
V: TRBV5-1; length: 13; CDR3: CASSFWGYTEAFF
V: TRBV12-3/TRBV12-4; length: 14; CDR3: CASSLGGALNEQFF
V: TRBV20-1; length: 11; CDR3: CSARAATEAFF
V: TRBV7-2; length: 11; CDR3: CASGSSYEQYF
V: TRBV11-2; length: 16; CDR3: CASSSGGSARGDEQYF